The 10 T cell receptor beta chains below come from one sample, sequenced in a study of early T cells in non-severe SARS-CoV-2 infection. Using its own MiXCR run on the 5' RACE reads, TCRdb lists one record per CDR3 protein. The sample records about 35,000 distinct CDR3 sequences, about 6.3% being singletons. Sequencing was done on a sample of whole blood. The receptors were gathered from an adult who was a healthcare worker with PCR-confirmed SARS-CoV-2 infection or an uninfected control (not recorded which).

Notes on this clonotype: A much larger clone sits a single nucleotide away, making a read error possible. The J gene is TRBJ2-1, the V gene TRBV2, with D perhaps matching TRBD2 (5 bases). There are 14 residues in the CDR3. From germline, CDR1 is SNHLY and CDR2 FYNNEI. The CDR3 is CASSEVGAWNEQLF. CDR3 coding DNA: TGTGCCAGCAGTGAAGTGGGAGCGTGGAATGAGCAGCTCTTC.

This clonotype was seen many times. The chain joins TRBV6-2 or TRBV6-3 to TRBJ2-3; 7 bases agree with TRBD2. J lost 5 bases, V lost 2 bases, and 10 bases had no gene match. This CDR3 contains 16 residues. Germline V gene sequence: CDR1 MNHEY, CDR2 SVGEGT. For the CDR3, the DNA is TGTGCCAGCAGTTACGTCGGGAGGCGGTTCGGAGATACGCAGTATTTT. Translation: CASSYVGRRFGDTQYF.

The V gene is TRBV28, the J gene TRBJ2-5; D gene uncertain. This CDR3 comprises 13 residues. With 3 bases removed from V and 0 bases from J, the gap between germline ends came to 5 bases. The V gene's germline CDR1 is MDHEN and CDR2 SYDVKM. The CDR3 DNA is TGTGCCAGCAGTTTTAACTACCAAGAGACCCAGTACTTC. Its protein product is CASSFNYQETQYF. Full variable domain (missing parts from reference TRBV28 and TRBJ2-5): DVKVTQSSRYLVKRTGEKVFLECVQDMDHENMFWYRQDPGLGLRLIYFSYDVKMKEKGDIPEGYSVSREKKERFSLILESASTNQTSMYLCASSFNYQETQYFGPGTRLLVL.

Only a few counts were recorded for this clonotype. The chain carries TRBV7-9 and TRBJ2-1; 7 bases match TRBD2. V was clipped by 5 bases and J by 2 bases; unmatched bases: 12. Germline V lookup: CDR1 SEHNR, CDR2 FQNEAQ (reference sequence). The CDR3 length is 17 residues. The CDR3 loop reads CASSPKTQRDTYNEQFF. CDR3 coding DNA: TGTGCCAGCAGCCCTAAAACCCAGCGGGATACCTACAATGAGCAGTTCTTC.

This clonotype was recorded many times. The chain combines TRBV12-3 or TRBV12-4 with TRBJ2-1; the D is unclear. Trimming took 5 bases from V and 1 from J, leaving 18 bases between them. There are 17 residues in the CDR3. CDR3 region: CASSGLRARFSYNEQFF. The CDR3, as DNA: TGTGCCAGCAGTGGCCTCCGGGCTCGATTTTCCTACAATGAGCAGTTCTTC.

Worth noting for this clonotype: This may come from a read error, since a much larger clone is one base off. This chain joins TRBV11-2 and TRBJ2-7; 9 nucleotides align to TRBD2. The CDR3 is made up of 15 amino acids. Looked up from germline, CDR1 is SGHAT and CDR2 is FQNNGV. CDR3 bases: TGTGGCAGCAGCCGCCTAGGAGCGGGAGGCGACGAGCAGTACTTC. It translates to CGSSRLGAGGDEQYF.

At least ten counts were recorded for this clonotype. The rearrangement links TRBV7-6 to TRBJ2-1; D is unclear. The CDR3 spans 11 residues. Germline CDR1 and CDR2: SGHVS and FNYEAQ. Trimming pared 5 bases from V and 4 bases from J, leaving 3 bases between. In DNA form, the CDR3 reads TGTGCCAGCAGCCGGTACAATGAGCAGTTCTTC. Protein: CASSRYNEQFF.

This clonotype was recorded many times. The chain combines TRBV5-6 with TRBJ1-4, with D perhaps TRBD1 (6 bases). Germline V gene data show CDR1 as SGHDT and CDR2 as YYEEEE. The germline V and J ends were trimmed by 4 bases and 7 bases, with 14 bases remaining between them. The CDR3 is made up of 14 amino acids. In DNA form, the CDR3 reads TGTGCCAGCAGCGAGGGACACCGGAGTGAAAAACTGTTTTTT. Protein product: CASSEGHRSEKLFF.

This clonotype appeared many times. CDR3 in amino acids: CASSLRGQGSYEQYF. DNA for the CDR3: TGTGCCAGCAGCTTAAGGGGACAGGGGTCCTACGAGCAGTACTTC. The chain carries TRBV11-2 and TRBJ2-7; 10 bases line up with TRBD1. Germline V lookup: CDR1 SGHAT, CDR2 FQNNGV. This CDR3 has 15 amino acids. Trimming cost V 2 bases and J 1 base; bases outside gene matches: 2.

This clonotype was recorded at least ten times. The J gene is TRBJ1-1, the V gene TRBV20-1; D not resolved. Germline-derived CDR1 and CDR2 are DFQATT and SNEGSKA (reference sequence). The V and J ends lost 3 bases and 3 bases respectively, with 8 bases between them. The CDR3 has 12 amino acids. The CDR3, as DNA: TGCAGTGCTAGCAGACGTGACACTGAAGCTTTCTTT. Protein: CSASRRDTEAFF.